These 3 T cell receptor beta chains were sequenced from one sample in a study of shared clonotypes between healthy human individuals. Naive CD8 populations comprised CD45RO-negative cells positively selected for CCR7, excluding terminally differentiated effector memory CD45RA+ cells. Sequenced by immunoSEQ multiplex PCR; TCRdb stores in-frame clones only, minus some. The sample includes over 2 million clones, roughly 94% seen only once; the top ten take more than 0.95%. Sequenced material: naive CD8+ T cells sorted from blood. The origin of the receptors is a man aged 18 to 30 in good health.

This chain links TRBV27 with TRBJ1-6, with D maybe TRBD1 (6 bases). The CDR3 extends over 15 amino acids. Trimming took 6 bases from V and 4 from J, leaving 13 bases between them. In germline, CDR1 is MNHEY, CDR2 SMNVEV (reference sequence). The CDR3: CASSQSTGYNSPLHF. CDR3 in DNA: TGTGCCAGCAGCCAAAGCACAGGGTATAATTCACCCCTCCACTTT.

To note about this clone: Additional DNA sequences in this sample encode the identical CDR3. The chain joins TRBV27 to TRBJ1-6; 8 bases are shared with TRBD1. J gave up 4 bases and V 3 bases, and 2 bases lay outside the gene matches. Germline V CDR1 and CDR2: MNHEY, SMNVEV (reference sequence). The CDR3 sequence is 15 residues long. The CDR3, as DNA: TGTGCCAGCAGTTTGGGACAGGCGTATAATTCACCCCTCCACTTT. Translating it yields CASSLGQAYNSPLHF.

This chain connects TRBV7-9 to TRBJ1-1; D possibly corresponds to TRBD1 (5 bases). The ends were cut back, 5 bases at V and 7 bases at J, with 23 bases in the middle. CDR1 is SEHNR, CDR2 FQNEAQ, per germline (reference sequence). CDR3 size: 16 residues. This chain's CDR3 is CASSPEGRGQKSEAFF. CDR3 nucleotide sequence: TGTGCCAGCAGCCCCGAGGGGCGCGGTCAAAAAAGTGAAGCTTTCTTT.